A selection of T cell receptor beta chains follows, all from one sample in a study of cytomegalovirus exposure and HLA in healthy donors. Produced via immunoSEQ multiplex PCR; TCRdb's table is partial and in-frame only. The table for this sample gives about 96,000 clones. The source material was PBMCs. Receptors were obtained from a woman aged 25 to 39 in good health and CMV-seronegative. Each CDR3 is given with its conserved first and last residue. D genes are given only for firm matches.

v_gene: TRBV10-3
j_gene: TRBJ1-1
d_gene: TRBD1
CDR3aa: CASSAGGNTEAFF
CDR3nt: TGTGCCAGCTCCGCAGGGGGCAACACTGAAGCTTTCTTT

v_gene: TRBV28
j_gene: TRBJ1-1
d_gene: .
CDR3aa: CASSLLEANTEAFF
CDR3nt: TGTGCCAGCAGTTTATTAGAGGCAAACACTGAAGCTTTCTTT

v_gene: TRBV5-1
j_gene: TRBJ2-1
d_gene: .
CDR3aa: CASSFLNEQFF
CDR3nt: TGCGCCAGCAGCTTCCTCAATGAGCAGTTCTTC

v_gene: TRBV9
j_gene: TRBJ1-4
d_gene: .
CDR3aa: CASSAGAWEKLFF
CDR3nt: TGTGCCAGCAGCGCAGGGGCCTGGGAAAAACTGTTTTTT

v_gene: TRBV29-1
j_gene: TRBJ1-1
d_gene: TRBD1
CDR3aa: CSVGQGAGTEAFF
CDR3nt: TGCAGCGTTGGACAGGGGGCAGGCACTGAAGCTTTCTTT

v_gene: TRBV7-2
j_gene: TRBJ2-7
d_gene: TRBD1
CDR3aa: CASSLDDRGAYEQYF
CDR3nt: TGTGCCAGCAGCTTAGATGACAGGGGAGCCTACGAGCAGTACTTC

v_gene: TRBV6-1
j_gene: TRBJ1-2
d_gene: .
CDR3aa: CASSEVAGRGSYGYTF
CDR3nt: TGTGCCAGCAGTGAGGTCGCGGGCAGGGGCAGCTATGGCTACACCTTC

v_gene: TRBV5-1
j_gene: TRBJ2-2
d_gene: TRBD2
CDR3aa: CASSLVLAGANTGELFF
CDR3nt: TGCGCCAGCAGCTTGGTACTAGCGGGGGCGAACACCGGGGAGCTGTTTTTT

v_gene: TRBV7-2
j_gene: TRBJ2-1
d_gene: TRBD2
CDR3aa: CASSFLAGGRNEQFF
CDR3nt: TGTGCCAGCAGCTTCCTAGCGGGGGGGCGGAATGAGCAGTTCTTC

v_gene: TRBV18
j_gene: TRBJ1-2
d_gene: .
CDR3aa: CASSPEGGAGYTF
CDR3nt: TGTGCCAGCTCACCGGAGGGCGGTGCCGGCTACACCTTC

v_gene: TRBV9
j_gene: TRBJ2-2
d_gene: .
CDR3aa: CASSPEAGELFF
CDR3nt: TGTGCCAGCAGCCCAGAGGCCGGGGAGCTGTTTTTT

v_gene: TRBV6-5
j_gene: TRBJ1-5
d_gene: TRBD1
CDR3aa: CASSYSGQGGNQPQHF
CDR3nt: TGTGCCAGCAGTTACTCTGGACAGGGGGGGAATCAGCCCCAGCATTTT

v_gene: TRBV2
j_gene: TRBJ1-1
d_gene: .
CDR3aa: CASSERENTEAFF
CDR3nt: TGTGCCAGCAGTGAACGGGAGAACACTGAAGCTTTCTTT

v_gene: TRBV6-5
j_gene: TRBJ1-1
d_gene: .
CDR3aa: CASSGWGPNTEAFF
CDR3nt: TGTGCCAGCAGTGGCTGGGGGCCGAACACTGAAGCTTTCTTT

v_gene: TRBV7-9
j_gene: TRBJ1-1
d_gene: .
CDR3aa: CASRFGGSTEAFF
CDR3nt: TGTGCCAGCAGATTTGGTGGGAGCACTGAAGCTTTCTTT

v_gene: TRBV6-5
j_gene: TRBJ2-7
d_gene: .
CDR3aa: CASSPGTGRYEQYF
CDR3nt: TGTGCCAGCAGTCCCGGGACTGGGCGCTACGAGCAGTACTTC

v_gene: TRBV27
j_gene: TRBJ2-7
d_gene: .
CDR3aa: CASSSTDSDPYEQYF
CDR3nt: TGTGCCAGCAGTTCGACGGACAGCGATCCCTACGAGCAGTACTTC

v_gene: TRBV4-1
j_gene: TRBJ1-1
d_gene: TRBD1
CDR3aa: CASSQVDRGPNTEAFF
CDR3nt: TGCGCCAGCAGCCAAGTGGACAGGGGCCCTAACACTGAAGCTTTCTTT

v_gene: TRBV4-1
j_gene: TRBJ2-1
d_gene: .
CDR3aa: CASSQGFWREKENEQFF
CDR3nt: TGCGCCAGCAGCCAAGGGTTCTGGAGGGAGAAGGAGAATGAGCAGTTCTTC

v_gene: TRBV6-1
j_gene: TRBJ2-5
d_gene: .
CDR3aa: CASSEVSQETQYF
CDR3nt: TGTGCCAGCAGTGAAGTCAGCCAAGAGACCCAGTACTTC

v_gene: TRBV30
j_gene: TRBJ1-2
d_gene: .
CDR3aa: CAWSIGAEGYTF
CDR3nt: TGTGCCTGGAGTATTGGGGCGGAAGGCTACACCTTC

v_gene: TRBV5-6
j_gene: TRBJ2-1
d_gene: TRBD2
CDR3aa: CASSPGLANDEQFF
CDR3nt: TGTGCCAGCAGCCCGGGACTAGCTAACGATGAGCAGTTCTTC

v_gene: TRBV7-9
j_gene: TRBJ1-4
d_gene: .
CDR3aa: CASSGLTAPVATNEKLFF
CDR3nt: TGTGCCAGCAGCGGATTGACAGCCCCTGTTGCAACTAATGAAAAACTGTTTTTT

v_gene: TRBV6-1
j_gene: TRBJ1-1
d_gene: TRBD1
CDR3aa: CASSATGMNTEAFF
CDR3nt: TGTGCCAGCAGTGCGACAGGGATGAACACTGAAGCTTTCTTT

v_gene: TRBV4-2
j_gene: TRBJ2-1
d_gene: TRBD2
CDR3aa: CASSQGVAGGEQFF
CDR3nt: TGTGCCAGCAGCCAAGGGGTAGCGGGGGGTGAGCAGTTCTTC

v_gene: TRBV7-9
j_gene: TRBJ2-3
d_gene: .
CDR3aa: CASSLVLSGTDTQYF
CDR3nt: TGTGCCAGCAGCTTAGTGCTTAGCGGCACAGATACGCAGTATTTT

v_gene: TRBV9
j_gene: TRBJ1-2
d_gene: TRBD1
CDR3aa: CASSPSQGVFDGYTF
CDR3nt: TGTGCCAGCAGCCCCTCCCAGGGGGTATTCGATGGCTACACCTTC

v_gene: TRBV7-9
j_gene: TRBJ1-2
d_gene: .
CDR3aa: CASSSGTLGYTF
CDR3nt: TGTGCCAGCAGCTCCGGGACACTAGGCTACACCTTC

v_gene: TRBV11-2
j_gene: TRBJ2-1
d_gene: TRBD2
CDR3aa: CASSLGGGGRNEQFF
CDR3nt: TGTGCCAGCAGCTTAGGCGGGGGGGGTCGGAATGAGCAGTTCTTC

v_gene: TRBV27
j_gene: TRBJ2-3
d_gene: .
CDR3aa: CASSFRDTQYF
CDR3nt: TGTGCCAGCAGTTTTCGGGATACGCAGTATTTT

v_gene: TRBV19
j_gene: TRBJ1-1
d_gene: TRBD1
CDR3aa: CASSETGSTEAFF
CDR3nt: TGTGCCAGTAGTGAGACAGGGAGCACTGAAGCTTTCTTT

v_gene: TRBV5-1
j_gene: TRBJ2-2
d_gene: .
CDR3aa: CASSAGQGTGELFF
CDR3nt: TGCGCCAGCAGCGCGGGGCAGGGTACCGGGGAGCTGTTTTTT

v_gene: TRBV10-2
j_gene: TRBJ1-6
d_gene: .
CDR3aa: CASSVSSQKPLHF
CDR3nt: TGCGCCAGCAGTGTTTCATCCCAAAAACCCCTCCACTTT

v_gene: TRBV19
j_gene: TRBJ1-5
d_gene: TRBD1
CDR3aa: CASSIYGNRGRPDQPQHF
CDR3nt: TGTGCCAGTAGTATCTACGGAAACAGGGGGCGCCCAGATCAGCCCCAGCATTTT

v_gene: TRBV15
j_gene: TRBJ2-1
d_gene: .
CDR3aa: CATSRDFGGSYNEQFF
CDR3nt: TGTGCCACCAGCAGAGACTTCGGAGGCTCCTACAATGAGCAGTTCTTC

v_gene: TRBV27
j_gene: TRBJ2-7
d_gene: .
CDR3aa: CASRRGLAPYEQYF
CDR3nt: TGTGCCAGCAGGCGTGGACTCGCTCCCTACGAGCAGTACTTC